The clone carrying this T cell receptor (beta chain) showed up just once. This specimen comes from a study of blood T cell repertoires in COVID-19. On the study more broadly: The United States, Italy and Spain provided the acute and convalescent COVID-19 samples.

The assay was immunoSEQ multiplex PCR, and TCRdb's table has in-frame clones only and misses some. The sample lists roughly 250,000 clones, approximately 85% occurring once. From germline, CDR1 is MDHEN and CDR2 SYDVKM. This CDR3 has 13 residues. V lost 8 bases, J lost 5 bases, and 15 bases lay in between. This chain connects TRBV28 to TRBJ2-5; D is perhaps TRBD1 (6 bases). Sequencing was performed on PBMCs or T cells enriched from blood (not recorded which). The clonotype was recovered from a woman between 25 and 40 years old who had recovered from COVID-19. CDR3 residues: CASLTGWDETQYF. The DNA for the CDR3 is TGTGCCAGCCTGACAGGATGGGATGAGACCCAGTACTTC.